A selection of T cell receptor beta chains follows, all from one sample in a study of human T cells and chemical hapten exposure. TCRdb called the RACE reads again in MiXCR, with one record for every CDR3 protein. The repertoire includes approximately 370,000 distinct CDR3 sequences, about 5% of them detected once, and less than 9% sits in the top ten. The sample was whole blood, taken in connection with sensitization to the hapten diphenylcyclopropenone (DPC). These receptors all come from a woman aged 18 to 35 with alopecia areata. Some clones in this sample may be carry-over from other donors' samples. CDR3s include the opening cysteine and the closing phenylalanine or tryptophan. The D gene is left open where the match is weak. A clone size is listed for some rows: how often the clone was seen (once, few, many), or a class if it is expanded.

d_call: .; clone_size: many; j_call: TRBJ1-2; v_call: TRBV29-1; cdr3_aa: CSGGPEKDGYGYTF; cdr3_nt: TGCAGCGGAGGACCCGAGAAGGACGGCTATGGCTACACCTTC
d_call: .; clone_size: .; j_call: TRBJ1-5; v_call: TRBV28; cdr3_aa: CASSLYGATSYSNQPQHF; cdr3_nt: TGTGCCAGCAGTCTCTATGGGGCCACAAGTTATAGCAATCAGCCCCAGCATTTT
d_call: .; clone_size: .; j_call: TRBJ2-5; v_call: TRBV2; cdr3_aa: CASSSNQETQYF; cdr3_nt: TGTGCCAGCAGTTCGAATCAAGAGACCCAGTACTTC
d_call: TRBD2; clone_size: many; j_call: TRBJ2-2; v_call: TRBV20-1; cdr3_aa: CSARAGGNTGELFF; cdr3_nt: TGCAGTGCTAGAGCGGGGGGGAACACCGGGGAGCTGTTTTTT
d_call: .; clone_size: many; j_call: TRBJ2-1; v_call: TRBV20-1; cdr3_aa: CSARSLLNLNRAGEQFF; cdr3_nt: TGCAGTGCTAGAAGCCTCCTTAATCTAAACAGGGCAGGTGAGCAGTTCTTC
d_call: .; clone_size: .; j_call: TRBJ1-2; v_call: TRBV12-3/TRBV12-4; cdr3_aa: CASSRGVLGYTF; cdr3_nt: TGTGCCAGCAGCCGGGGGGTTTTGGGCTACACCTTC
d_call: TRBD2; clone_size: .; j_call: TRBJ2-5; v_call: TRBV19; cdr3_aa: CASSTWTSGGQETQYF; cdr3_nt: TGTGCCAGTAGTACCTGGACTAGCGGGGGACAAGAGACCCAGTACTTC
d_call: .; clone_size: many; j_call: TRBJ2-6; v_call: TRBV13; cdr3_aa: CASSIRVTGANVLTF; cdr3_nt: TGTGCCAGCAGCATCAGGGTGACTGGGGCCAACGTCCTGACTTTC
d_call: .; clone_size: .; j_call: TRBJ1-2; v_call: TRBV7-9; cdr3_aa: CASSLGWDGYTF; cdr3_nt: TGTGCCAGCAGCTTAGGTTGGGATGGCTACACCTTC
d_call: .; clone_size: many; j_call: TRBJ2-5; v_call: TRBV7-8; cdr3_aa: CASSPRVREETQYF; cdr3_nt: TGTGCCAGCAGCCCCCGGGTCAGAGAGGAGACCCAGTACTTC
d_call: .; clone_size: few; j_call: TRBJ2-3; v_call: TRBV11-2; cdr3_aa: CASSPHHTSTDTQYF; cdr3_nt: TGTGCCAGCAGCCCACACCACACAAGCACAGATACGCAGTATTTT
d_call: .; clone_size: .; j_call: TRBJ1-6; v_call: TRBV2; cdr3_aa: CASSEEGGHYNSPLHF; cdr3_nt: TGTGCCAGCAGTGAAGAGGGAGGGCATTATAATTCACCCCTCCACTTT
d_call: TRBD2; clone_size: .; j_call: TRBJ2-3; v_call: TRBV3-1; cdr3_aa: CASSQSRTSGYYTDTQYF; cdr3_nt: TGTGCCAGCAGCCAATCCCGGACTAGCGGGTACTACACAGATACGCAGTATTTT
d_call: .; clone_size: few; j_call: TRBJ1-2; v_call: TRBV18; cdr3_aa: CASSPGTSRLVYGYTF; cdr3_nt: TGTGCCAGCTCACCAGGGACTTCTCGTCTTGTCTATGGCTACACCTTC
d_call: TRBD1; clone_size: .; j_call: TRBJ1-2; v_call: TRBV6-2/TRBV6-3; cdr3_aa: CASRKTTGSGSGYTF; cdr3_nt: TGTGCCAGCAGAAAAACGACAGGGTCGGGCTCTGGCTACACCTTC
d_call: TRBD2; clone_size: many; j_call: TRBJ2-7; v_call: TRBV12-3/TRBV12-4; cdr3_aa: CASSLRSRGGLSEQYF; cdr3_nt: TGTGCCAGCAGTTTAAGGTCGCGGGGGGGCTTGAGCGAGCAGTACTTC
d_call: .; clone_size: .; j_call: TRBJ1-1; v_call: TRBV12-3/TRBV12-4; cdr3_aa: CASRHHRVGTEAFF; cdr3_nt: TGTGCCAGCAGGCATCACAGGGTTGGGACTGAAGCTTTCTTT
d_call: TRBD1; clone_size: many; j_call: TRBJ1-4; v_call: TRBV12-3/TRBV12-4; cdr3_aa: CASRPGQGTEKLFF; cdr3_nt: TGTGCCAGCAGACCGGGACAGGGGACAGAAAAACTGTTTTTT
d_call: .; clone_size: .; j_call: TRBJ1-2; v_call: TRBV4-2; cdr3_aa: CASSRWDTENYGYTF; cdr3_nt: TGTGCCAGCAGCCGCTGGGACACTGAAAACTATGGCTACACCTTC
d_call: TRBD2; clone_size: few; j_call: TRBJ2-3; v_call: TRBV29-1; cdr3_aa: CSVETIGGGPSDTQYF; cdr3_nt: TGCAGCGTTGAGACTATTGGCGGGGGGCCATCAGATACGCAGTATTTT
d_call: .; clone_size: many; j_call: TRBJ2-7; v_call: TRBV3-1; cdr3_aa: CASSQDLAVDYEQYF; cdr3_nt: TGTGCCAGCAGCCAAGATCTCGCGGTTGACTACGAGCAGTACTTC
d_call: .; clone_size: many; j_call: TRBJ1-1; v_call: TRBV7-9; cdr3_aa: CAYCPGAGTEAFF; cdr3_nt: TGTGCCTACTGTCCGGGGGCCGGCACTGAAGCTTTCTTT
d_call: .; clone_size: few; j_call: TRBJ1-2; v_call: TRBV2; cdr3_aa: CASSERTNYGYTF; cdr3_nt: TGTGCCAGCAGTGAAAGGACTAACTATGGCTACACCTTC
d_call: .; clone_size: .; j_call: TRBJ1-2; v_call: TRBV10-3; cdr3_aa: CAICSGADYGYTF; cdr3_nt: TGTGCCATCTGTTCAGGGGCGGACTATGGCTACACCTTC
d_call: TRBD2; clone_size: many; j_call: TRBJ2-1; v_call: TRBV14; cdr3_aa: CASSQRTSGGAGRNEQFF; cdr3_nt: TGTGCCAGCAGCCAGAGGACTAGCGGGGGGGCCGGTCGGAATGAGCAGTTCTTC
d_call: TRBD2; clone_size: .; j_call: TRBJ2-3; v_call: TRBV4-2; cdr3_aa: CASSRVARGGRPDTQYF; cdr3_nt: TGTGCCAGCAGCCGAGTGGCGCGGGGGGGCCGCCCAGATACGCAGTATTTT
d_call: .; clone_size: few; j_call: TRBJ2-1; v_call: TRBV28; cdr3_aa: CATEIPRLGPYNEQFF; cdr3_nt: TGTGCCACCGAGATACCCCGACTAGGTCCCTACAATGAGCAGTTCTTC
d_call: .; clone_size: many; j_call: TRBJ2-7; v_call: TRBV28; cdr3_aa: CASRAGDYEQYF; cdr3_nt: TGTGCCAGCCGGGCAGGGGACTACGAGCAGTACTTC
d_call: TRBD2; clone_size: .; j_call: TRBJ2-5; v_call: TRBV6-2/TRBV6-3; cdr3_aa: CASSYGAGGLWETQYF; cdr3_nt: TGTGCCAGCAGTTACGGCGCGGGGGGCCTCTGGGAGACCCAGTACTTC
d_call: .; clone_size: many; j_call: TRBJ2-3; v_call: TRBV7-7; cdr3_aa: CASSPWTRQDTQYF; cdr3_nt: TGTGCTAGCAGCCCATGGACTCGCCAGGATACGCAGTATTTT
d_call: TRBD1; clone_size: few; j_call: TRBJ1-4; v_call: TRBV11-2; cdr3_aa: CASSLVVDRGRGNEKLFF; cdr3_nt: TGTGCCAGCAGCTTAGTAGTGGACAGGGGGCGGGGGAATGAAAAACTGTTTTTT
d_call: .; clone_size: few; j_call: TRBJ2-2; v_call: TRBV3-1; cdr3_aa: CASRFRDGTGELFF; cdr3_nt: TGTGCCAGCAGGTTTCGCGACGGCACCGGGGAGCTGTTTTTT
d_call: .; clone_size: .; j_call: TRBJ1-2; v_call: TRBV3-1; cdr3_aa: CASRTQGMNYGYTF; cdr3_nt: TGTGCCAGCAGGACCCAGGGGATGAACTATGGCTACACCTTC
d_call: .; clone_size: .; j_call: TRBJ2-5; v_call: TRBV21-1; cdr3_aa: CASSIKGQEETQYF; cdr3_nt: TGTGCCAGCAGCATAAAGGGACAGGAAGAGACCCAGTACTTC
d_call: .; clone_size: .; j_call: TRBJ2-3; v_call: TRBV7-2; cdr3_aa: CASSLVTHTDTQYF; cdr3_nt: TGTGCCAGCAGCTTAGTAACACATACAGATACGCAGTATTTT
d_call: .; clone_size: .; j_call: TRBJ1-1; v_call: TRBV6-2/TRBV6-3; cdr3_aa: CASSYEDLNPNTEAFF; cdr3_nt: TGTGCCAGCAGTTACGAGGACTTAAACCCGAACACTGAAGCTTTCTTT
d_call: .; clone_size: many; j_call: TRBJ1-1; v_call: TRBV2; cdr3_aa: CASSVQGRVNTEAFF; cdr3_nt: TGTGCCAGCAGTGTACAGGGACGGGTGAACACTGAAGCTTTCTTT
d_call: TRBD1; clone_size: .; j_call: TRBJ1-5; v_call: TRBV20-1; cdr3_aa: CSAKANQGGNQPQHF; cdr3_nt: TGCAGTGCGAAGGCGAATCAGGGGGGGAATCAGCCCCAGCATTTT
d_call: TRBD1; clone_size: many; j_call: TRBJ1-6; v_call: TRBV2; cdr3_aa: CASADRASSYNSPLHF; cdr3_nt: TGTGCCAGCGCGGACAGGGCAAGCTCCTATAATTCACCCCTCCACTTT
d_call: TRBD2; clone_size: many; j_call: TRBJ2-4; v_call: TRBV6-1; cdr3_aa: CASSTGLAKRGLAKNIQYF; cdr3_nt: TGTGCCAGCAGTACAGGACTAGCTAAGCGGGGGCTAGCCAAAAACATTCAGTACTTC
d_call: TRBD2; clone_size: many; j_call: TRBJ2-1; v_call: TRBV27; cdr3_aa: CASSHGWVSGGAWNEQFF; cdr3_nt: TGTGCCAGCAGTCACGGCTGGGTTAGCGGGGGGGCGTGGAATGAGCAGTTCTTC
d_call: .; clone_size: .; j_call: TRBJ2-3; v_call: TRBV20-1; cdr3_aa: CSALWDSMIDTQYF; cdr3_nt: TGCAGTGCTCTTTGGGACTCTATGATAGATACGCAGTATTTT
d_call: .; clone_size: .; j_call: TRBJ2-6; v_call: TRBV28; cdr3_aa: CASRETGSGANVLTF; cdr3_nt: TGTGCCAGCAGAGAGACAGGCTCTGGGGCCAACGTCCTGACTTTC
d_call: TRBD1; clone_size: few; j_call: TRBJ2-1; v_call: TRBV27; cdr3_aa: CASRGTGLYNEQFF; cdr3_nt: TGTGCCAGCAGAGGGACAGGGCTCTACAATGAGCAGTTCTTC
d_call: .; clone_size: many; j_call: TRBJ1-4; v_call: TRBV4-3; cdr3_aa: CASSQDRGLWNEKLFF; cdr3_nt: TGCGCCAGCAGCCAAGATCGGGGGCTATGGAATGAAAAACTGTTTTTT
d_call: TRBD2; clone_size: .; j_call: TRBJ2-3; v_call: TRBV5-1; cdr3_aa: CASSLGLALFTDTQYF; cdr3_nt: TGCGCCAGCAGCTTGGGACTAGCCTTATTCACAGATACGCAGTATTTT
d_call: TRBD2; clone_size: few; j_call: TRBJ2-5; v_call: TRBV20-1; cdr3_aa: CSATDRTSQETQYF; cdr3_nt: TGCAGTGCTACGGACCGGACTAGCCAAGAGACCCAGTACTTC
d_call: TRBD1; clone_size: .; j_call: TRBJ1-5; v_call: TRBV28; cdr3_aa: CASRIGTGGLPQHF; cdr3_nt: TGTGCCAGCAGGATTGGGACAGGGGGCCTGCCCCAGCATTTT